The clone carrying this T cell receptor (beta chain) came up a few times. Its target is not known. This sample stems from a study of T cell repertoires in cytomegalovirus infection. About the study: HLA-C-restricted CMV epitopes, recently identified, and well-studied HLA-B-restricted ones were used by the study. Notes on the study in general: Totalled public TCR beta family frequency picked out people who carried CMV plus the relevant HLA.

One entry per CDR3 protein, called by TCRdb with MiXCR from the reads. The sample includes about 150,000 distinct CDR3 sequences, around 32% of them seen just once. Germline CDR1 is SEHNR and CDR2 is FQNEAQ (reference sequence). The ends were cut back, 0 bases at V and 6 bases at J, with 8 bases in the middle. The CDR3 totals 13 residues. The starting material was CD8+ T cells from cultured PBMCs, obtained from culture after CMV antigen stimulation. The clonotype comes from a human donor in good health (CMV status not recorded). Some clones in this sample may be carry-over from other donors' samples. The genes are TRBV7-9 and TRBJ1-1; unclear D gene. DNA for the CDR3: TGTGCCAGCAGCTTAGCGGGTACAGCTGAAGCTTTCTTT. Translated: CASSLAGTAEAFF.